This T cell receptor (beta chain) originates from a study of blood T cell repertoires in COVID-19. The overall study: Sites across the United States, Italy and Spain contributed samples from acute and convalescent COVID-19.

The CDR3 runs to 13 residues. Trimming pared 6 bases from V and 0 bases from J, leaving 9 bases between. Profiled with immunoSEQ multiplex PCR; TCRdb holds only in-frame clones, not every one. This sample has over 200,000 clones; about 90% occur once, and the top ten carry more than 3%. Participants' own reports of clinical history determined their cohort assignment. Exposed volunteers were people who met a COVID-19 case within 2 weeks before study entry. This chain links TRBV12-3 or TRBV12-4 with TRBJ2-7, with D perhaps matching TRBD1 (5 bases). Sequences were obtained from PBMCs or T cells enriched from blood (not recorded which). The origin of this receptor is a woman under 40 who had been exposed to COVID-19. CDR3 protein: CASRLDNSYEQYF. CDR3 DNA sequence: TGTGCCAGCAGGCTGGACAACTCCTACGAGCAGTACTTC.